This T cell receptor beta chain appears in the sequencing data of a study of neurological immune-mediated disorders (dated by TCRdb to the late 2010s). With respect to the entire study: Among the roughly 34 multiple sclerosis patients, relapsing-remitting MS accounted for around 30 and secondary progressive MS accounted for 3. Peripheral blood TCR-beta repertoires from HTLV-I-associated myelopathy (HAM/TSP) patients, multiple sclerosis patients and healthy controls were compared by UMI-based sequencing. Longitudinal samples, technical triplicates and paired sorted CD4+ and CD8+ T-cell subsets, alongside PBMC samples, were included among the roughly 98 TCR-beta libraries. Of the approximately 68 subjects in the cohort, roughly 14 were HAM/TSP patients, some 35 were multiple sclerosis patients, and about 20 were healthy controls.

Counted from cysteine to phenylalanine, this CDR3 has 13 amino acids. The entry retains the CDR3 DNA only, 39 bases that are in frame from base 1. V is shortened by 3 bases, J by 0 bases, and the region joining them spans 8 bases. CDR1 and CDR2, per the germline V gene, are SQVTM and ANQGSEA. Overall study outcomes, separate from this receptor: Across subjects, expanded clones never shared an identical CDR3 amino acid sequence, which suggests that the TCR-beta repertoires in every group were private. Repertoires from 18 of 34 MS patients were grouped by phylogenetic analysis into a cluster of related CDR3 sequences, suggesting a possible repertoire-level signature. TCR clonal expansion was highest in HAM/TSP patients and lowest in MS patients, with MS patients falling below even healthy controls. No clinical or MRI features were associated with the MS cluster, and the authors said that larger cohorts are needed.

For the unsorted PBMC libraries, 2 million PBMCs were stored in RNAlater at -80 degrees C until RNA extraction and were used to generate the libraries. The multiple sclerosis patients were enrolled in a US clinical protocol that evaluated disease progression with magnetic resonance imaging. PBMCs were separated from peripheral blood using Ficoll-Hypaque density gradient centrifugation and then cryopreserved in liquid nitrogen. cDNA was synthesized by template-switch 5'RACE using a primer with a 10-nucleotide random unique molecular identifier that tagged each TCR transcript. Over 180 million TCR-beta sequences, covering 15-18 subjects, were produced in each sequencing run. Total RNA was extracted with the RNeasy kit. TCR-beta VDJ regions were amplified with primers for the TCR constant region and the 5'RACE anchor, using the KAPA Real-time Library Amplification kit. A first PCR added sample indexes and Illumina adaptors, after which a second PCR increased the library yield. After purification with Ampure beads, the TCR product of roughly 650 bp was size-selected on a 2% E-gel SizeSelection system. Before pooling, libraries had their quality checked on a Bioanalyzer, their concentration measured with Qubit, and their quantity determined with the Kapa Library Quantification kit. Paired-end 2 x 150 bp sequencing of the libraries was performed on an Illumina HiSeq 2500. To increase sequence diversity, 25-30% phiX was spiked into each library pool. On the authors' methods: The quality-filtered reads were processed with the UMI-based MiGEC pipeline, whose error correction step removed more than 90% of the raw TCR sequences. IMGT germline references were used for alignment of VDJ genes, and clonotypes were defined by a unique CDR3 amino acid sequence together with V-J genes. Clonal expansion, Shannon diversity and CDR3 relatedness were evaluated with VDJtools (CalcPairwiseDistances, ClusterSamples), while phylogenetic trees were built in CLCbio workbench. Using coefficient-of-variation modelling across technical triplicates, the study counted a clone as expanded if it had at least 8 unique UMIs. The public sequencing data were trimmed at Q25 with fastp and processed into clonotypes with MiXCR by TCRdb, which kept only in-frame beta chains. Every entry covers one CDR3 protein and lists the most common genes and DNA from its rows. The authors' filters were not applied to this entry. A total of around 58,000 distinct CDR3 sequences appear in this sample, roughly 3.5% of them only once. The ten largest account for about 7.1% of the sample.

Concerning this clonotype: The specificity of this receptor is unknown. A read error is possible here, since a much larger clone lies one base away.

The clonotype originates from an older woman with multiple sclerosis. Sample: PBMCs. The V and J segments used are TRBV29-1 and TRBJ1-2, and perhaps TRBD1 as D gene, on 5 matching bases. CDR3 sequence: CSVDGASNYGYTF. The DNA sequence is TGCAGCGTTGATGGGGCCTCTAACTATGGCTACACCTTC.